Sequencing of this TCR beta chain was carried out in a study of blood T cells in healthy people across ages. The CDR3 sequence is 14 residues long. Germline trimming cut 8 bases from V and 10 bases from J; bases unmatched to any gene: 7. CDR1 is SGDLS and CDR2 is YYNGEE in the germline V gene. Sample-barcoded 5' priming and a J-beta primer mix drove a second PCR of about 6 to 11 cycles. TCRdb re-analysed the 5' RACE reads in MiXCR, keeping a single row per CDR3 protein. The repertoire consists of under 1,100,000 distinct CDR3 sequences, with almost 25% occurring once and the leading ten covering around 0.75%. In addition, the sample was reused for a study of T cells of mothers and their children. That publication notes: Overlap ran slightly, non-significantly higher for related than unrelated mother-child pairs.

V is TRBV9 and J is TRBJ2-2; 14 positions agree with TRBD2. The sequencing input was blood. The source is a girl aged 2 to 9 in good health. The CDR3 nucleotides are TGTGCCAGTACCTCGGGACTAGCGGGAGAGGAGCTGTTTTTT. It specifies CASTSGLAGEELFF.